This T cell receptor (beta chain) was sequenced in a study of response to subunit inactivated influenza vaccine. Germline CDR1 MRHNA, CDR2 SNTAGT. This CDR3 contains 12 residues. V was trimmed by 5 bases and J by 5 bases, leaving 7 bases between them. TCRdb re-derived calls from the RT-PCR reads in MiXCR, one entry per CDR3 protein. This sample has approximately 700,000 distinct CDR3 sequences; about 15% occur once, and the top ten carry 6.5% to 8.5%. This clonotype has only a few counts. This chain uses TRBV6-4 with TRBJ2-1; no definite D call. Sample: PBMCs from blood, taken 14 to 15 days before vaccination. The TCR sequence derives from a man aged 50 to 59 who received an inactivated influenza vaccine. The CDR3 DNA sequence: TGTGCCAGCAGTAAGCCAGACAATGAGCAGTTCTTC. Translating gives CASSKPDNEQFF.